The 13 T cell receptor beta chains presented below share a single source sample, sequenced in a study of blood T cell repertoires in COVID-19 (dated by TCRdb to about 2020). The library was built by means of the immunoSEQ multiplex PCR assay. Sourced from immuneACCESS, this table was stored by TCRdb with only in-frame sequences that have V and J called. A share of the clones is absent; for the studies checked, an unresolved V gene accounts for under half, and the remainder has no known explanation. The sample table lists some 160,000 clones, around 89% of them with a count of one. The ten largest clones capture 6.6% of the sample. The sample taken for sequencing was PBMCs or T cells enriched from blood (not recorded which). The source is a woman aged 50 to 60 who had recovered from COVID-19.

The chain carries TRBV11-2 and TRBJ2-1; TRBD2 is a possible D gene (6 bases). Trimming left V 0 bases short and J 5 bases short, with 11 bases between. The CDR3 sequence is 15 residues long. Germline CDR1 is SGHAT and CDR2 is FQNNGV. The CDR3 sequence is CASSLEPSANNEQFF. CDR3 DNA: TGTGCCAGCAGCTTAGAACCTAGCGCGAACAATGAGCAGTTCTTC.

The J gene is TRBJ2-1, the V gene TRBV9; tentatively, D is TRBD1 (5 bases). Germline lookup yields CDR1 SGDLS and CDR2 YYNGEE. CDR3 length: 15 amino acids. Between the trimmed V and J ends, which lost 0 bases and 0 bases, there was a span of 7 bases. CDR3 coding DNA: TGTGCCAGCAGCGTAGGACAGAGCTCCTACAATGAGCAGTTCTTC. This sequence encodes CASSVGQSSYNEQFF.

This chain connects TRBV27 to TRBJ2-3; TRBD1 matches at 8 bases. The CDR3 consists of 13 residues. J gave up 5 bases and V 5 bases, and 3 bases lay outside the gene matches. Germline V gene lookup returns CDR1 MNHEY and CDR2 SMNVEV (reference sequence). CDR3 sequence (DNA): TGTGCCAGCAGTCCCACAGGGGGAGATACGCAGTATTTT. Translation: CASSPTGGDTQYF.

This chain joins TRBV6-5 and TRBJ1-2, with TRBD1 as a possible D gene (5 bases). Germline lookup yields CDR1 MNHEY and CDR2 SVGAGI. Trimming cost V 7 bases and J 8 bases, with 23 bases left between them. The CDR3 totals 15 residues. The CDR3 protein is CASTTGLVPPSGYTF. The CDR3 DNA sequence: TGTGCCAGCACCACAGGTTTAGTTCCTCCATCGGGCTACACCTTC.

This sequence joins TRBV6-1 and TRBJ1-2, with 9 bases matching TRBD1. Per the germline V gene, CDR1 is MNHNS and CDR2 is SASEGT. Trimming at V came to 2 bases and at J to 7 bases, leaving 8 bases not matched to a gene. The length of the CDR3 is 15 residues. The CDR3 DNA follows: TGTGCCAGCAGTGAATGGTCACAGGGGGCGCTTGGCTACACCTTC. Translated: CASSEWSQGALGYTF.

The V and J genes are TRBV21-1 and TRBJ1-1; the D call TRBD1 from the table was never checked on the DNA. TRBV21-1 is described as a pseudogene. This CDR3 comprises 17 residues. The CDR3: CASSKEKVRQQNTEAFF. The CDR3 coding sequence is TGTGCCAGCAGCAAAGAGAAAGTCAGGCAGCAGAACACTGAAGCTTTCTTT.

The gene calls are TRBV11-3 and TRBJ1-2; 8 bases align to TRBD1. Germline values: CDR1 SGHNT, CDR2 YENEEA. V lost 4 bases and J lost 5; bases outside the gene matches: 15. The length of the CDR3 is 17 residues. CDR3 sequence reads: CASSSIGWGQVDYGYTF. Here the CDR3 DNA reads TGTGCCAGCAGCTCTATAGGCTGGGGACAGGTTGATTATGGCTACACCTTC.

J is TRBJ1-2 and V is TRBV19, with D maybe TRBD1 (6 bases). The CDR3 has 16 residues. The germline gives CDR1 LNHDA, CDR2 SQIVND (reference sequence). With 0 bases removed from V and 8 bases from J, the gap between germline ends came to 19 bases. CDR3 protein: CASSIDKRTASGGYTF. In DNA, the CDR3 is TGTGCCAGTAGTATAGATAAACGGACAGCCTCTGGGGGCTACACCTTC.

The chain has TRBV5-1 and TRBJ2-5; 8 bases agree with TRBD2. V was pared by 5 bases and J by 4 bases, with 13 bases of the junction left unmatched. The CDR3 sequence is 16 residues long. Germline values: CDR1 SGHRS, CDR2 YFSETQ. The CDR3 reads CASRMEFAGGRETQYF. CDR3 nucleotides: TGCGCCAGCAGGATGGAGTTCGCGGGGGGTCGAGAGACCCAGTACTTC.

This clone was found a few times. V is TRBV6-2 or TRBV6-3 and J is TRBJ1-3; D is unresolved. Germline V gene sequence: CDR1 MNHEY, CDR2 SVGEGT. The CDR3 is 14 residues long. V gave up 2 bases and J gave up 2 bases, with 7 bases separating them. The CDR3 DNA sequence: TGTGCCAGCAGTTACGGTGGAGCTGGAAACACCATATATTTT. Amino acid sequence: CASSYGGAGNTIYF.

The genes are TRBV2 and TRBJ1-1; no clear D. Germline CDR1 is SNHLY and CDR2 is FYNNEI. CDR3 length: 14 residues. V lost 7 bases, J lost 0 bases, and 12 bases lay in between. The CDR3 DNA is TGTGCCAGCACCCCGGAGGTCGTGAACACTGAAGCTTTCTTT. This translates into CASTPEVVNTEAFF.

The chain links TRBV9 to TRBJ1-3; 7 bases map to TRBD1. The CDR3 has 15 residues. Germline CDR1 reads SGDLS; CDR2 reads YYNGEE. Germline trimming cut 3 bases from V and 2 bases from J; bases unmatched to any gene: 5. The CDR3 protein is CASSATGLPGNTIYF. The CDR3 region has the DNA TGTGCCAGCAGCGCGACAGGGTTGCCTGGAAACACCATATATTTT.

J is TRBJ2-5 and V is TRBV19; D is unresolved. This CDR3 comprises 15 residues. The V gene's germline CDR1 is LNHDA and CDR2 SQIVND (reference sequence). V was shortened by 1 base and J by 4 bases, with 13 bases between the two germline ends. The CDR3 sequence: CASSIGLTAPETQYF. The CDR3 bases are TGTGCCAGTAGTATAGGTCTGACTGCCCCAGAGACCCAGTACTTC.